Sequencing of this TCR beta chain was carried out in a study of shared clonotypes between healthy human individuals (TCRdb year 2020). Context from the whole study: Three men and a couple of women, aged 18 to 49 years, made up the cohort. Different laboratories and diverse techniques were used to prepare libraries and sequence TCR repertoires, to increase sequencing depth and limit assay-specific biases. Each donor's leukapheresis produced roughly between roughly 0.85 and 10 billion PBMCs. Blood TCR repertoires of several healthy adults were deeply sequenced to estimate repertoire size and the extent of clonotype sharing between individuals. Per donor, three plates each were used for CD4 naive and CD4 memory, two for CD8 naive, and one for CD8 memory.

This clone was seen once. The specificity of this receptor is unknown. One base away there is no much larger clone; base qualities are not given. TCR CDR3 regions were amplified from genomic DNA by multiplex PCR using the deep immunoSEQ assay. Extracted genomic DNA from each cell subset was distributed evenly across all wells of several immunoSEQ 96-well plates, and each plate was treated as a replicate. For sorted subsets, each replicate PCR was loaded with 150 to 250 ng genomic DNA, equivalent to approximately 27,000 T cell genomes. The purified libraries were quantified using a Qubit 3.0 fluorometer, sized with a Bioanalyzer 2100, and then quantified again using the KAPA Library Quantification kit. Each immunoSEQ 96-well plate was sequenced on its own single-read 150-cycle Illumina NextSeq 550 flow cell. The study's own analysis went as follows. The immunoSEQ output contained only junctional sequences without quality scores, so filtering could not match that applied to full-length reads. To assign V/J genes and CDR3, sequences were annotated against IMGT germline references using PyIR, a Python wrapper for IgBLAST v1.9. Reads were removed for weak V/J assignments (E-value above 1e-6), missing CDR3, stop codons, out-of-frame junctions, or ambiguous translated residues. A V3J clonotype was defined by an identical inferred V gene, J gene, and CDR3 amino acid sequence. The percentage overlap between two repertoires was calculated by dividing the number of shared unique clonotypes by the size of the smaller repertoire. Three approaches were used to assess repertoire richness: RTK rarefaction, the Chao1 estimator, and Recon v2.1 estimates of unobserved clonotypes. OLGA was used to compute generation probabilities for all TCRbeta clonotypes that the gDNA method yielded from a handful of donors. TCRdb limited this immuneACCESS table to in-frame rearrangements with V and J called. A share of clones is missing; checked studies link under half to unresolved V genes, and the rest is unexplained. Clonal size and the V and J genes are those of that table, whereas D and trimming came from the DNA. This sample comprises fewer than 2.5 million clones, 80% to 95% of them detected only once. The ten largest clonotypes hold about 0.34% of the sample.

The CDR1 and CDR2 encoded by the germline V gene are SGHRS and YFSETQ. Reading from cysteine to phenylalanine, the CDR3 counts 17 amino acids. Kept here is only the CDR3 DNA, which spans 51 bases and is read in frame from base 1. The junction carries 20 bases between V and J, which are trimmed by 0 bases and 4 bases respectively. What the research found in general, with its limitations: The genetic and exposure-history diversity represented was limited by the small number of donors. Compared with non-shared clonotypes, clonotypes shared by all four sorted-subset donors had higher generation probabilities. Pairwise subsampling indicated that sequencing depth was expected to affect the degree of clonotype sharing among donors. Across a handful of donors, approximately 5% of naive CD4, roughly 3.4% of naive CD8, approximately 2.5% of memory CD4, and under 0.45% of memory CD8 clonotypes were shared. Naive subsets generally had larger estimated clonotype richness than memory subsets. Sampling was limited to blood, and TCR repertoires in tissue likely differ from TCR repertoires in blood. Incomplete sequencing was indicated by rarefaction of sorted-subset datasets, despite the large sequencing depth.

Healthy HIV-negative adults with no recently reported acute infections or vaccinations were included as donors. Every donor was a Caucasian adult living in Nashville, Tennessee, USA. CD4+ T cells were enriched by magnetic negative selection, after which naive cells were positively selected on CD45RA and the negative fraction was taken as the memory subset. After blood collection by leukapheresis, PBMCs were isolated using Ficoll-Histopaque density gradient centrifugation and then cryopreserved in the vapor phase of liquid nitrogen. Analytical flow cytometry was used to check the purity and quantity of each magnetically sorted T cell population. Genomic DNA was isolated from every sorted fraction and measured by UV absorbance on a Nanodrop 2000c.

The chain was built from TRBV5-1 and TRBJ2-7; a weak D assignment points to TRBD2 (7 bases agree). The specimen sequenced was naive CD4+ T cells from PBMCs. The cell subset or site label, as the study defines it: CD45RA+ positively selected. This sequence originates from a man between 18 and 35 years old in good health. Some clones in this sample may be carry-over from other donors' samples. CDR3 reads: CASSLALAGDTHYEQYF. The nucleotide sequence reads TGCGCCAGCAGCTTGGCCCTGGCGGGGGACACACATTACGAGCAGTACTTC.